The TCR beta chain described here comes from a study of cytomegalovirus exposure and HLA in healthy donors. Study background: Most donors, about 82% of more than 300 genotyped, fell in the Caucasian-associated ancestry cluster.

The CDR3 length is 17 residues. Germline V gives CDR1 MRHNA, CDR2 SNTAGT. V gave up 3 bases and J gave up 3 bases; unmatched junction bases: 12. Turning to this clone: Its cognate antigen is unknown.

General study results and limits: Follow-up analysis later connected one missense variant in DCLRE1C with trimming of TCR beta V- and J-genes. A highly shared variant cluster was judged a likely technical artifact. Generally TCR sequences proved uncommon, though certain public TCRs appeared in numerous donors.

PCR amplification relied on 60 Vbeta primers (plus 13 Jbeta primers). The assay was immunoSEQ multiplex PCR, and TCRdb's table has in-frame clones only and misses some. The table lists over 150,000 clones, 80% of them singletons. The sequenced sample consisted of PBMCs. This receptor was taken from a boy aged 10-17 years in good health and CMV-seronegative. The chain has TRBV6-4 and TRBJ2-3, with TRBD1 identical over 7 bases. CDR3 DNA sequence: TGTGCCAGCAGTGATGTGACAGGGCTAAGTTTAACAGATACGCAGTATTTT. Translated: CASSDVTGLSLTDTQYF.